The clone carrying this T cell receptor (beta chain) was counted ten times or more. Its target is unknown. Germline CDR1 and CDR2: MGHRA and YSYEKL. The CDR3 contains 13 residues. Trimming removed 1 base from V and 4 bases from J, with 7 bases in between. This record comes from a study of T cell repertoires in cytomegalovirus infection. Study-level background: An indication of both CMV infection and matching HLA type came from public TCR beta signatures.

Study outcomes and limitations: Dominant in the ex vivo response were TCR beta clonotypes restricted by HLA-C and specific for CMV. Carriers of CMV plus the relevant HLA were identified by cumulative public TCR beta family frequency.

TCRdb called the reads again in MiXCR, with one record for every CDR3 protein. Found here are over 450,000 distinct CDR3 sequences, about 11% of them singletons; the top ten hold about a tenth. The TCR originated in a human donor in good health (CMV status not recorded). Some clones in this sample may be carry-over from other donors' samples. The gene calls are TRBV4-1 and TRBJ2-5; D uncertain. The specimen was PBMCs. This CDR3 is CASSQGLLETQYF. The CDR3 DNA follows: TGCGCCAGCAGCCAAGGGTTATTAGAGACCCAGTACTTC.